This T cell receptor (beta chain) stems from a study of blood T cell repertoires in COVID-19. Across the whole study: Samples came from the United States, Italy and Spain, spanning acute and convalescent COVID-19. PBMCs, B-cell-depleted T cells, or T cells were the source of the cDNA or gDNA that made up the material.

Assay used: immunoSEQ multiplex PCR; TCRdb lists only in-frame clones, some missing. Of tens of thousands of clones in the sample, around 90% are singletons; the top ten hold roughly 5.4%. CDR3 length equals 17 residues. Trimming pared 4 bases from V and 0 bases from J, leaving 19 bases between. Germline lookup yields CDR1 LNHDA and CDR2 SQIVND (reference sequence). This chain links TRBV19 with TRBJ2-7; perhaps TRBD1 as D (6 bases). This receptor was obtained from a man aged 55 to 70 with acute or convalescent COVID-19. Sequencing was performed on peripheral blood. CDR3 nucleotides: TGTGCCAGTAGTACCATGGACAGAATGAAACCCTCCTACGAGCAGTACTTC. Amino acid sequence: CASSTMDRMKPSYEQYF.